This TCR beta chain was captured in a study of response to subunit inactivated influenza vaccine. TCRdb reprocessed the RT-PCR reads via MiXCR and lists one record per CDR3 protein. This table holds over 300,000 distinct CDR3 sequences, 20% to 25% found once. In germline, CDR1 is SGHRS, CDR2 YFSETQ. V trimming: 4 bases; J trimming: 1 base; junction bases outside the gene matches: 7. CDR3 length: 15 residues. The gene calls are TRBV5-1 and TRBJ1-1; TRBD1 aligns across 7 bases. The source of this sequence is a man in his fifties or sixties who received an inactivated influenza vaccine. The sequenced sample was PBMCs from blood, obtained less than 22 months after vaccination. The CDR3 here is CASSNRQGQNTEAFF. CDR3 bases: TGCGCCAGCAGCAATAGACAGGGCCAGAACACTGAAGCTTTCTTT.